Sequencing of this T cell receptor beta chain was carried out in a study of OX40 agonist ivuxolimab in advanced cancers. For the study in its entirety: Ivuxolimab was an agonistic, fully human IgG2 monoclonal antibody directed against OX40 (CD134), a costimulatory receptor. Partial responses occurred in three dose-escalation patients: two with cutaneous melanoma and one with hepatocellular carcinoma. Patients were allowed to have had prior anti-PD-1, anti-PD-L1 or anti-CTLA-4 therapy, and 40% of the dose-escalation patients had previously received checkpoint inhibitors. Peripheral TCRbeta sequencing aimed to test whether ivuxolimab altered TCR sequence diversity and caused clonal T-cell expansion. In the dose-escalation cohort, roughly 80% of patients were male, and the mean age was roughly 60 years, with a range of roughly 20 to 79. Of the roughly 51 dose-escalation patients, hepatocellular carcinoma was present in 19, melanoma in around 15, renal cell carcinoma in 9 and head and neck cancer in 9. The monotherapy dose-escalation portion (N of about 52 patients) of the phase I ivuxolimab trial is reported in the paper. Intravenous ivuxolimab was administered to patients every 2 weeks at six dose levels: 0.01, 0.1, 0.3, 1.5, 3 and 10 mg/kg. The paper as a whole reports these results and caveats: In the 0.1-3.0 mg/kg groups, partial responders were among the patients with the lowest normalized peripheral clonal expansion, particularly in CD8+ T cells. Low levels of normalized T-cell clonal expansion were also shown by some nonresponding patients. After ivuxolimab, more expanded clones were found on average in CD8+ T cells than in CD4+ T cells. Clonal expansion of both CD4+ and CD8+ blood T cells was observed from baseline to week 6 at doses 0.1 to 3.0 mg/kg. The antigen specificity of the clonally expanded peripheral T cells was not determined.

In regard to this clone: Its antigen is unknown. Nothing much larger sits one base from this clone, and base qualities are not available.

The trial excluded patients who had a history of autoimmune disease or who were on systemic immunosuppression. Peripheral blood for TCR sequencing was collected from all dose cohorts at baseline, on cycle 4 day 1, and on cycle 7 day 1. The samples were drawn from a first-in-human, open-label, multicenter phase I dose-escalation trial of ivuxolimab. Adults with locally advanced or metastatic head and neck squamous cell, hepatocellular, melanoma or renal cell carcinoma were enrolled in the trial. Before TCR sequencing, CD4+ T cells and CD8+ T cells were sorted from peripheral blood as separate populations. To sequence the TCRbeta CDR3 region, genomic DNA was isolated from the sorted cells. The immunoSEQ Assay was used to sequence the TCRbeta CDR3 regions. Sourced from immuneACCESS, this table was stored by TCRdb with only in-frame sequences that have V and J called. A share of the clones is absent; for the studies checked, an unresolved V gene accounts for under half, and the remainder has no known explanation. The sample table contains about 44,000 clones; only one count was recorded for 70% to 90% of them. The top ten hold around 20% of the sample.

The source material was CD4+ or CD8+ T cells sorted from blood, sampled in a trial of the OX40 agonist ivuxolimab. The receptor comes from an adult with an advanced solid tumor such as melanoma, head and neck, liver or kidney cancer.

The nucleotide sequence is TGTGCCAGCAGTTTTGCCGCGGGCCAGGGGGCACAAGCTCGTTCCTACAATGAGCAGTTCTTC. It translates to CASSFAAGQGAQARSYNEQFF. Recombination joined TRBV28 with TRBJ2-1, and TRBD1 matches 8 of the central bases. The germline V gene specifies MDHEN as CDR1 and SYDVKM as CDR2. The CDR3 numbers 21 residues from cysteine through phenylalanine. The entry retains the CDR3 DNA only, 63 bases that are in frame from base 1. V is cut back by 3 bases and J by 1 base, with 20 bases in the junction unmatched.